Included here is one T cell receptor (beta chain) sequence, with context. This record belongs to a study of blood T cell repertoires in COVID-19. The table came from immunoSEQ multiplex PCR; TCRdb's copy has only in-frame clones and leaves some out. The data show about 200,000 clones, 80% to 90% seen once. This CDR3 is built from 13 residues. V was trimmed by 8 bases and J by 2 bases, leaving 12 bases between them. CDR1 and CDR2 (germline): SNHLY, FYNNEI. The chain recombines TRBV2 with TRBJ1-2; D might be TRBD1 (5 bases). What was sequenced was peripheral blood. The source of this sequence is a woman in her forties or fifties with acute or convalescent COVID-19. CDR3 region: CASPAGNNYGYTF. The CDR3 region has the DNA TGTGCCAGCCCAGCAGGGAACAACTATGGCTACACCTTC.